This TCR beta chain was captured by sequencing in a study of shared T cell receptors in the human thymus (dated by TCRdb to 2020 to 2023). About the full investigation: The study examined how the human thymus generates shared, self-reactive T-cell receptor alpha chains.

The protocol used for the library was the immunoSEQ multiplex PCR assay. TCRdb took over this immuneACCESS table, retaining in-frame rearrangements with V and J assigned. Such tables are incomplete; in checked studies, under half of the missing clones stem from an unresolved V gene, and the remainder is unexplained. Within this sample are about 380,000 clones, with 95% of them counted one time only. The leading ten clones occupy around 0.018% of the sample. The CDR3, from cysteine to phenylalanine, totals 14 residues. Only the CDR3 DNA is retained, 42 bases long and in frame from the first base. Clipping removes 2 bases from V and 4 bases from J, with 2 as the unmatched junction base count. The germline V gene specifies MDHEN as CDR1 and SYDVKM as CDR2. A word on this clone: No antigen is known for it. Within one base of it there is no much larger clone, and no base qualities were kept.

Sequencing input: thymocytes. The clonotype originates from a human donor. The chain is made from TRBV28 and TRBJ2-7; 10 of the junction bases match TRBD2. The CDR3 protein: CASSLELAGYEQYF. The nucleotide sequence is TGTGCCAGCAGTTTAGAACTAGCGGGATACGAGCAGTACTTC.